The clone carrying this TCR beta chain appeared once. The data were obtained in a study of cytomegalovirus exposure and HLA in healthy donors. The PCR had 60 Vbeta and 13 Jbeta primers. Only in-frame clones appear in the TCRdb table, and some are missing; sequencing was by immunoSEQ multiplex PCR. The sample lists 150,000 to 200,000 clones, about four fifths occurring once. Unmatched junction bases numbered 12, after V lost 4 bases and J lost 5 bases. This CDR3 contains 18 residues. Germline values: CDR1 MGHRA, CDR2 YSYEKL. This TCR came from a woman aged 40 to 50 in good health and CMV-seronegative. The chain combines TRBV4-1 with TRBJ2-5; 14 bases match TRBD2. Sequencing used PBMCs. In nucleotides, the CDR3 is TGCGCCAGCAGCCTATTTCCCGGGACTAGCGGGAGTTCTGAGACCCAGTACTTC. It yields the protein CASSLFPGTSGSSETQYF.